This T cell receptor beta chain was found in a study of blood T cell repertoires in COVID-19. The overall study: There were acute and convalescent COVID-19 samples, and they came from the United States, Italy and Spain. Nucleic acid was either cDNA or gDNA, and it came from T cells, B-cell-depleted T cells, or PBMCs.

CDR1 is SGHKS and CDR2 is YYEKEE in the germline V gene (reference sequence). The junction had 16 bases not matched to a gene; V was cut back by 0 bases and J by 5 bases. The CDR3 length is 18 residues. In the original workflow: The authors estimated nucleated cell counts from reference gene primer amplification. The data were produced by immunoSEQ multiplex PCR, yet TCRdb's version contains in-frame clones alone and is incomplete. D and trimming come from the DNA, and the V and J calls and clone size come from that table. The data show roughly 160,000 clones, 90% to 95% seen once. The V and J genes are TRBV5-5 and TRBJ1-1; 7 positions match TRBD1. The source is a man aged 50 to 60 with acute or convalescent COVID-19. Sample: peripheral blood. CDR3 amino acids: CASSLANRTGLRGTEAFF. CDR3 bases: TGTGCCAGCAGCTTGGCAAATAGGACAGGTCTCCGAGGGACTGAAGCTTTCTTT.